The 9 T cell receptor beta chains given below trace back to one sample, sequenced in a study of control samples from healthy donors and cancer patients. Measured with immunoSEQ multiplex PCR; TCRdb has only the in-frame clones, and not every one. Here the sample spans roughly 30,000 clones, around 80% being singletons. Sequenced sample: PBMCs. All receptors derive from a man in his sixties with head and neck cancer.

With regard to this clone: The sample holds other DNA sequences that translate to the same CDR3. This chain links TRBV10-1 with TRBJ1-3; D not resolved. Deletions cut 1 base from V and 4 bases from J, with 5 bases between. CDR1 is WNHNN and CDR2 is SYGVQD in the germline V gene (reference sequence). The CDR3 is 13 amino acids. CDR3 DNA sequence: TGCGCCAGCAGTGAGTACAGAGGAAACACCATATATTTT. This sequence encodes CASSEYRGNTIYF.

J is TRBJ1-4 and V is TRBV11-1; D is unresolved. V lost 5 bases, J lost 5 bases, and 18 bases lay in between. The CDR3 runs 16 residues. The germline gives CDR1 SGHAT, CDR2 FQDESV (reference sequence). CDR3 amino acids: CASSQGRPDKNEKLFF. The CDR3 bases are TGTGCCAGCAGCCAAGGACGGCCTGATAAGAATGAAAAACTGTTTTTT.

This chain links TRBV30 with TRBJ2-7; tentative D call: TRBD2 (5 bases). With 0 bases removed from V and 2 bases from J, the gap between germline ends came to 17 bases. The length of the CDR3 is 16 residues. Germline values: CDR1 GTSNPN, CDR2 SVGIG (reference sequence). The CDR3 loop reads CAWSVKVIAKTYEQYF. In DNA form, the CDR3 reads TGTGCCTGGAGTGTCAAGGTGATAGCGAAAACCTACGAGCAGTACTTC.

The rearrangement joins TRBV5-6 to TRBJ2-3, with D uncertain. This CDR3 is built from 16 residues. CDR1 is SGHDT and CDR2 is YYEEEE in the germline V gene. The germline V and J ends were trimmed by 0 bases and 3 bases, with 14 bases remaining between them. CDR3 region: CASSLGPNLGTDTQYF. In DNA, the CDR3 is TGTGCCAGCAGCTTGGGGCCGAACCTGGGGACAGATACGCAGTATTTT.

The chain is built from TRBV15 and TRBJ2-1; 7 bases are a match to TRBD2. This CDR3 is 16 amino acids long. Germline V gene sequence: CDR1 LNHNV, CDR2 YYDKDF (reference sequence). The V and J ends lost 3 bases and 2 bases, in that order; junction bases with no gene match: 7. This CDR3 is CATSSKAGWPYNEQFF. CDR3 bases: TGTGCCACCAGCAGTAAAGCGGGGTGGCCCTACAATGAGCAGTTCTTC. Full variable domain (missing parts from reference TRBV15 and TRBJ2-1): DAMVIQNPRYQVTQFGKPVTLSCSQTLNHNVMYWYQQKSSQAPKLLFHYYDKDFNNEADTPDNFQSRRPNTSFCFLDIRSPGLGDTAMYLCATSSKAGWPYNEQFFGPGTRLTVL.

The chain recombines TRBV9 with TRBJ2-1, with 10 bases lining up with TRBD2. The CDR3 has 16 amino acids. CDR1 and CDR2 from the germline V gene are SGDLS and YYNGEE. After removal of 1 base from V and 10 bases from J, the junction contained 11 bases not matched to a gene. The CDR3 nucleotides are TGTGCCAGCAGCGTAAATCCCAGCGGGAGGGCGAGCGAGCAGTTCTTC. Translating gives CASSVNPSGRASEQFF.

The V gene is TRBV15, the J gene TRBJ2-3, with TRBD2 as a possible D gene (6 bases). The CDR3 covers 14 residues. The V end was cut by 5 bases, the J end by 1 base, with 10 bases between. The germline V gene has CDR1 LNHNV and CDR2 YYDKDF (reference sequence). The CDR3 nucleotides are TGTGCCACCAGCCGAGGGACTCGCACAGATACGCAGTATTTT. Translation: CATSRGTRTDTQYF.

The V and J genes are TRBV4-2 and TRBJ1-2; no firm D call. V lost 0 bases and J lost 1, with 12 bases in between. This CDR3 is 16 amino acids long. In germline, CDR1 is LGHNA, CDR2 YNFKEQ. The CDR3 DNA reads TGTGCCAGCAGCCAAGATTACAACTCGATTAACTATGGCTACACCTTC. Protein sequence: CASSQDYNSINYGYTF.

The chain recombines TRBV30 with TRBJ2-5; D is perhaps TRBD2 (5 bases). CDR1 is GTSNPN and CDR2 is SVGIG in the germline V gene (reference sequence). V was pared by 3 bases and J by 7 bases, with 18 bases between. This CDR3 comprises 14 residues. CDR3 DNA sequence: TGTGCCTGGAGACTTAGTCCGGGGATAGGGACCCAGTACTTC. It translates to CAWRLSPGIGTQYF.